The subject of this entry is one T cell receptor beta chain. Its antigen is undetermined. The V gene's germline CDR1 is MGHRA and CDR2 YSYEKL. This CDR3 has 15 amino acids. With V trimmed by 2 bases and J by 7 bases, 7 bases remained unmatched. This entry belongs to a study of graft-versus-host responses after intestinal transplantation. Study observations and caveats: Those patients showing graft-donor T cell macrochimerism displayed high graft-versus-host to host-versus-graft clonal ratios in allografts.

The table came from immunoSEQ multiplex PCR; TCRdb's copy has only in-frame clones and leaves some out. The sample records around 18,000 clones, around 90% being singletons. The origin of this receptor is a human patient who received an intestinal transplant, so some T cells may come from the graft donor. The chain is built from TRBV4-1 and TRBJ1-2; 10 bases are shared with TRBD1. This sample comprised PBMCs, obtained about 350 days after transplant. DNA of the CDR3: TGCGCCAGCAGCCAACCTAGACAGGGGGCTGCTGGCTACACCTTC. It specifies CASSQPRQGAAGYTF.